This TCR beta chain was sequenced in a study of beta chain features in type 1 diabetes. In regard to this clone: Its antigen is still unknown.

The investigators reverse transcribed all of the isolated RNA, so they sequenced expressed TCRB transcripts. Profiled with immunoSEQ multiplex PCR; TCRdb holds only in-frame clones, not every one. Among roughly 610,000 clones, around 15% were seen once, and the ten largest hold about 0.097%. General study points: Whether HLA type influences TCRB rearrangement remained unresolved here. Cells with high TCR expression could be over-represented when cDNA is sequenced.

The sequenced sample was naive CD4+ T cells from blood. This sequence originates from a man younger than 30 in good health.

CDR3 DNA: TGTGCTAGTGGTTCGGACAGGAACGAGCAGTACTTC. Its protein product is CASGSDRNEQYF. This rearrangement joins TRBV12-5 to TRBJ2-7; 7 bases align to TRBD1. V lost 4 bases to trimming and J lost 5 bases; unmatched junction nucleotides: 2. There are 12 residues in the CDR3. In germline, CDR1 is LGHNT, CDR2 FRNRAP.